This T cell receptor (beta chain) was identified during a study of T cells in Graves' hyperthyroidism and ophthalmopathy. This clonotype was counted many times. Its antigen is currently unknown. Patients aged 18 to 65 had newly diagnosed hyperthyroidism lasting under 2 months. Fresh peripheral blood, 8 to 10 ml, was the source of the PBMCs. Amplification targeted TCR beta CDR3 regions from RNA transcripts. TCR CDR3 regions were first amplified by RT-PCR with HTBI primers. TCRdb called the multiplex PCR reads again in MiXCR, with one record for every CDR3 protein. This table holds under 800,000 distinct CDR3 sequences, around 13% found once. Overall study findings and caveats: Most thyroid-expanded clonotypes above 0.001 were also found in blood.

V shed 4 bases and J shed 5 bases, with 18 bases lying between them. The CDR3 sequence is 16 residues long. The germline gives CDR1 SGHVS, CDR2 FQNEAQ. This sequence joins TRBV7-8 and TRBJ2-1; D may be TRBD2 (6 bases). The material sequenced was blood. The TCR was taken from a woman in her late teens or twenties with Graves' hyperthyroidism. The DNA of the CDR3 is TGTGCCAGCAGCTCGTCATCCGGGACTGGACACAATGAGCAGTTCTTC. This codes for CASSSSSGTGHNEQFF.